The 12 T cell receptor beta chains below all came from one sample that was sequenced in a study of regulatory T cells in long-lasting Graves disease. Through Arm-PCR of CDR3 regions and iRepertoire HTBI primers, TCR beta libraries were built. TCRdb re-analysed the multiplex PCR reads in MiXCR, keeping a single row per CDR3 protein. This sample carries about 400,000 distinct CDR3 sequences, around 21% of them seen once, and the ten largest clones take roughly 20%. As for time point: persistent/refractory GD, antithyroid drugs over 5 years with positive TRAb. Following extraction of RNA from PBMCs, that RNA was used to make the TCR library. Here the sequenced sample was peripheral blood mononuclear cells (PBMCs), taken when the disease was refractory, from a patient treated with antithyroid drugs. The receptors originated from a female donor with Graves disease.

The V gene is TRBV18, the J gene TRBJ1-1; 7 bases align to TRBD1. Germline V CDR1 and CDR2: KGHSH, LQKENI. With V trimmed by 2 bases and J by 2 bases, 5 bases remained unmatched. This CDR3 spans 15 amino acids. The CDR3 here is CASSPTGAANTEAFF. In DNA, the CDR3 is TGTGCCAGCTCACCAACAGGGGCCGCTAACACTGAAGCTTTCTTT.

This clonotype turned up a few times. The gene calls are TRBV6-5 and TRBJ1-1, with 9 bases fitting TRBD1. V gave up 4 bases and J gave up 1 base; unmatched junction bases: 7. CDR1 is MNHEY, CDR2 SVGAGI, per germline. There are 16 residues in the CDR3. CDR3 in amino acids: CASSSTGGAGNTEAFF. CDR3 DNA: TGTGCCAGCAGTTCCACAGGGGGCGCAGGGAACACTGAAGCTTTCTTT.

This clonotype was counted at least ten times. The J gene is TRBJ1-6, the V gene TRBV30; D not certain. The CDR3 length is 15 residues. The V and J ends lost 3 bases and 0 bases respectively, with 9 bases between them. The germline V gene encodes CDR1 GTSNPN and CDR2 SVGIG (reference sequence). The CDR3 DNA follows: TGTGCCTGGAGCAAAACCAGCTCCTATAATTCACCCCTCCACTTT. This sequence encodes CAWSKTSSYNSPLHF.

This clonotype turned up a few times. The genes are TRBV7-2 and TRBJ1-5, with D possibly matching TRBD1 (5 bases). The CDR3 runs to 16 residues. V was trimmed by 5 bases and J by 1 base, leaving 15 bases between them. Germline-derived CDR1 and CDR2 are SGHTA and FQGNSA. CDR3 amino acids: CASSQGPRGSNQPQHF. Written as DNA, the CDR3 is TGTGCCAGCAGCCAGGGCCCTCGGGGGAGCAATCAGCCCCAGCATTTT. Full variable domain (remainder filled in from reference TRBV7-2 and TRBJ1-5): GAGVSQSPSNKVTEKGKDVELRCDPISGHTALYWYRQSLGQGLEFLIYFQGNSAPDKSGLPSDRFSAERTGGSVSTLTIQRTQQEDSAVYLCASSQGPRGSNQPQHFGDGTRLSIL.

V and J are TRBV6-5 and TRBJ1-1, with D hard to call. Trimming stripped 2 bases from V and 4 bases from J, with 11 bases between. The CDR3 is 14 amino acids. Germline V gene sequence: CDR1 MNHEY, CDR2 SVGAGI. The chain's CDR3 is CASSYRTHGTEAFF. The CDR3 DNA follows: TGTGCCAGCAGTTACAGGACCCATGGCACTGAAGCTTTCTTT.

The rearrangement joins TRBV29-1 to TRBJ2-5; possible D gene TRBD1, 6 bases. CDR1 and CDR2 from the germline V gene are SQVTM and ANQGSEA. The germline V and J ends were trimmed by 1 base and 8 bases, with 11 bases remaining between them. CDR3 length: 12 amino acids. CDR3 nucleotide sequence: TGCAGCGTTGAAGGGGGGCTCGGTACCCAGTACTTC. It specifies CSVEGGLGTQYF.

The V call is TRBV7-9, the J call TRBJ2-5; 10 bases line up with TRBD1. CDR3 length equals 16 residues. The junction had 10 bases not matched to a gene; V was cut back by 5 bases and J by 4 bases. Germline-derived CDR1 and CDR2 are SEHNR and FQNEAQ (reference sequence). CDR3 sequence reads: CASSPRGTGVTETQYF. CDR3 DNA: TGTGCCAGCAGCCCTCGGGGGACAGGGGTGACAGAGACCCAGTACTTC.

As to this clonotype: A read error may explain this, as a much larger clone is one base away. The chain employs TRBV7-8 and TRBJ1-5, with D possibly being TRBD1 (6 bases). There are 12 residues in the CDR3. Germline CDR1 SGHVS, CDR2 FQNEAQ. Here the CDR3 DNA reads TGTGCCAGCAGCGGGACATACCAGCCCCGGCATTTT. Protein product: CASSGTYQPRHF.

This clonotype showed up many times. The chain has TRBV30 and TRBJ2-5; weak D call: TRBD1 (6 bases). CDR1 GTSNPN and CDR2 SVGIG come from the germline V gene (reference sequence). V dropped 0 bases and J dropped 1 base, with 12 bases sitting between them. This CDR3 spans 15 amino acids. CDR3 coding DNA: TGTGCCTGGAGTGTGCTAGGGGGAGTCCAAGAGACCCAGTACTTC. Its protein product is CAWSVLGGVQETQYF.

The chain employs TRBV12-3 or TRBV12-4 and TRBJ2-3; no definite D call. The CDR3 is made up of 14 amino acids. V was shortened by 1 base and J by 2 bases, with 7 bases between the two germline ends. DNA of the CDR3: TGTGCCAGCAGTTTAGGTCCAACCACAGATACGCAGTATTTT. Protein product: CASSLGPTTDTQYF.

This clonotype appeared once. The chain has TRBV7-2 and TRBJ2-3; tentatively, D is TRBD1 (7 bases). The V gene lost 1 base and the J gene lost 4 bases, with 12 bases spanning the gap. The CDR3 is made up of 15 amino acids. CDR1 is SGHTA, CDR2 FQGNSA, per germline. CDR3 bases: TGTGCCAGCAGCTTAGGCAGGGGGGTAGCAGATACGCAGTATTTT. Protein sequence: CASSLGRGVADTQYF.

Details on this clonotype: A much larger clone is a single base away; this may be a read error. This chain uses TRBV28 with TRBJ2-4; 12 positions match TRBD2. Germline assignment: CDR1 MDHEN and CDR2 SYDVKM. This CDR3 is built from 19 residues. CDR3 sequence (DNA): TGTGCCAGCAGTCTCGGACTAGCGGGGATCAGAAGTGGCAAAAACGTTCAGTACTTC. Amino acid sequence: CASSLGLAGIRSGKNVQYF.